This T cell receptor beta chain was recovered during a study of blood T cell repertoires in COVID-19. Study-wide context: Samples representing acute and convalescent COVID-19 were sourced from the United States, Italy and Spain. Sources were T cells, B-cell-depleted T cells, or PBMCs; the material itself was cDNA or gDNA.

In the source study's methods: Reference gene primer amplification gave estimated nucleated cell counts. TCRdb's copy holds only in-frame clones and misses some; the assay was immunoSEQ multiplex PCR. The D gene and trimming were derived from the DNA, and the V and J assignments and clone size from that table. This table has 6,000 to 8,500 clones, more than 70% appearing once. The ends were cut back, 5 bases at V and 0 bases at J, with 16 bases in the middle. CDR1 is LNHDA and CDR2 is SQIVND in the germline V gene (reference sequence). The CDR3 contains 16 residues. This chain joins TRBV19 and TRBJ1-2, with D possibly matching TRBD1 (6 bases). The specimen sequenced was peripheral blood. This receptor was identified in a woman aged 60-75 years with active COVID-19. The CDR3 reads CASSFPRGRANYGYTF. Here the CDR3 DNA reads TGTGCCAGTAGTTTCCCCAGGGGACGAGCTAACTATGGCTACACCTTC. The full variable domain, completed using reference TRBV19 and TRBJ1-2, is DGGITQSPKYLFRKEGQNVTLSCEQNLNHDAMYWYRQDPGQGLRLIYYSQIVNDFQKGDIAEGYSVSREKKESFPLTVTSAQKNPTAFYLCASSFPRGRANYGYTFGSGTRLTVV.